The next 16 T cell receptor beta chains were all read from a single sample in a study of cytomegalovirus exposure and HLA in healthy donors. This PCR relied on a set of 60 Vbeta primers and 13 Jbeta primers. The repertoire was sequenced with immunoSEQ multiplex PCR; TCRdb's copy has only in-frame clones and lacks some. This table holds 90,000 to 140,000 clones, 76% found once. Sequencing was carried out using PBMCs. The receptors originated from a man aged 35 to 55 in good health and CMV-seropositive.

This rearrangement joins TRBV6-1 to TRBJ2-7; no definite D call. CDR1 is MNHNS, CDR2 SASEGT, per germline. The CDR3 runs to 14 residues. Trimming left V 5 bases short and J 0 bases short, with 11 bases between. Here the CDR3 reads CASSTETFSYEQYF. DNA for the CDR3: TGTGCCAGCAGTACAGAAACCTTCTCCTACGAGCAGTACTTC.

This chain connects TRBV7-8 to TRBJ2-7; TRBD1 matches 7 bases. The junction had 9 bases not matched to a gene; V was cut back by 1 base and J by 0 bases. CDR1 SGHVS and CDR2 FQNEAQ come from the germline V gene. This CDR3 comprises 17 residues. The CDR3 bases are TGTGCCAGCAGCTTAGACACCGGGACAGCGAACTCCTACGAGCAGTACTTC. Amino acid sequence: CASSLDTGTANSYEQYF.

Note on this clone: Within the sample, other DNA sequences also encode this same CDR3. This rearrangement joins TRBV19 to TRBJ1-1, with D unresolved. The length of the CDR3 is 13 residues. In germline, CDR1 is LNHDA, CDR2 SQIVND (reference sequence). Trimming cost V 1 base and J 1 base, with 4 bases left between them. CDR3 region: CASSIGGNTEAFF. CDR3 coding DNA: TGTGCCAGTAGTATAGGAGGGAACACTGAAGCTTTCTTT. Supplemented by reference TRBV19 and TRBJ1-1, the full variable domain reads DGGITQSPKYLFRKEGQNVTLSCEQNLNHDAMYWYRQDPGQGLRLIYYSQIVNDFQKGDIAEGYSVSREKKESFPLTVTSAQKNPTAFYLCASSIGGNTEAFFGQGTRLTVV.

The chain couples TRBV7-2 to TRBJ2-1, with D tentatively TRBD1 (6 bases). The CDR3 sequence is 14 residues long. Germline values: CDR1 SGHTA, CDR2 FQGNSA. Trimming took off 5 bases at V and 7 bases at J, with 15 bases between the two ends. CDR3 protein: CASSRQEISNEQFF. CDR3 bases: TGTGCCAGCAGCCGACAGGAGATCTCGAATGAGCAGTTCTTC.

With regard to this clone: Sequence at one end of the junction differs from germline and may be a read error. The chain is built from TRBV18 and TRBJ2-5; 7 bases align to TRBD1. The CDR3 covers 14 residues. Germline CDR1 and CDR2: KGHSH and LQKENI. The CDR3 bases are TGTGCCAGCGCACCCCTAACAGGGGAGGAGACCCAGTACTTC. Amino acid sequence: CASAPLTGEETQYF.

The gene calls are TRBV7-2 and TRBJ1-1; 8 bases map to TRBD1. J lost 0 bases, V lost 5 bases, and 5 bases had no gene match. Germline assignment: CDR1 SGHTA and CDR2 FQGNSA. The CDR3 is 15 amino acids. The CDR3 loop reads CASSSQGALNTEAFF. The CDR3 DNA sequence: TGTGCCAGCAGCAGCCAGGGGGCGCTGAACACTGAAGCTTTCTTT.

The rearrangement joins TRBV5-1 to TRBJ2-7; TRBD1 aligns across 9 bases. This CDR3 spans 15 amino acids. Germline trimming cut 2 bases from V and 3 bases from J; bases unmatched to any gene: 6. From germline, CDR1 is SGHRS and CDR2 YFSETQ. The CDR3 DNA reads TGCGCCAGCAGCTTTACCGGACAGGGGAGCTACGAGCAGTACTTC. The encoded protein is CASSFTGQGSYEQYF. The full variable domain, with the rest looked up from reference TRBV5-1 and TRBJ2-7, is KAGVTQTPRYLIKTRGQQVTLSCSPISGHRSVSWYQQTPGQGLQFLFEYFSETQRNKGNFPGRFSGRQFSNSRSEMNVSTLELGDSALYLCASSFTGQGSYEQYFGPGTRLTVT.

V usage is TRBV11-1 and J usage is TRBJ2-4; TRBD2 might be the D (5 bases). The length of the CDR3 is 15 residues. Trimming took off 1 base at V and 1 base at J, with 8 bases between the two ends. The V gene's germline CDR1 is SGHAT and CDR2 FQDESV (reference sequence). CDR3 in amino acids: CASSLGKRAKNIQYF. Written as DNA, the CDR3 is TGTGCCAGCAGCTTAGGGAAGCGGGCCAAAAACATTCAGTACTTC.

This chain uses TRBV7-2 with TRBJ2-3, with D unclear. This CDR3 is 14 amino acids long. Trimming took 1 base from V and 1 from J, leaving 6 bases between them. The germline gives CDR1 SGHTA, CDR2 FQGNSA. Written as DNA, the CDR3 is TGTGCCAGCAGCTTAGGCTCGGGCACAGATACGCAGTATTTT. As protein: CASSLGSGTDTQYF.

This clone was observed a single time. This chain uses TRBV12-5 with TRBJ2-4; D gene unclear. Germline CDR1 and CDR2: LGHNT and FRNRAP. The CDR3 loop spans 13 amino acids. V shed 7 bases and J shed 4 bases, with 11 bases lying between them. The CDR3 sequence is CASATDTKNIQYF. The CDR3 DNA sequence: TGTGCTAGTGCCACAGATACAAAAAACATTCAGTACTTC.

The chain employs TRBV15 and TRBJ1-1; D is unclear. The CDR3 is 13 residues long. Trimming took off 3 bases at V and 5 bases at J, with 10 bases between the two ends. Germline CDR1 and CDR2: LNHNV and YYDKDF (reference sequence). Written as DNA, the CDR3 is TGTGCCACCAGCAGTGGCAGAGGGACTGAAGCTTTCTTT. This encodes CATSSGRGTEAFF. Full variable domain (rest looked up from reference TRBV15 and TRBJ1-1): DAMVIQNPRYQVTQFGKPVTLSCSQTLNHNVMYWYQQKSSQAPKLLFHYYDKDFNNEADTPDNFQSRRPNTSFCFLDIRSPGLGDTAMYLCATSSGRGTEAFFGQGTRLTVV.

This clone occurred a few times. This chain links TRBV21-1 with TRBJ1-5; the DNA was not compared with TRBD1, the D call given in the table. TRBV21-1 is deemed a pseudogene. The CDR3 length is 15 residues. CDR3 nucleotide sequence: TGTGCCAGCAGCAAGGACAGGGGGCTTTGTCAGCCCCAGCATTTT. Translation: CASSKDRGLCQPQHF.

The rearrangement uses TRBV18 and TRBJ2-1; possibly TRBD2 for D (5 bases). Deletions cut 8 bases from V and 1 base from J, with 9 bases between. Germline V gene sequence: CDR1 KGHSH, CDR2 LQKENI. The CDR3 loop spans 13 amino acids. CDR3 nucleotides: TGTGCCAGCCGGGATTCTTCCTACAATGAGCAGTTCTTC. The encoded protein is CASRDSSYNEQFF.

The genes are TRBV5-4 and TRBJ2-2, with 9 bases identical to TRBD2. The CDR3 is 15 residues long. J lost 3 bases, V lost 5 bases, and 5 bases had no gene match. Germline loops: CDR1 SGHNT, CDR2 YYREEE (reference sequence). CDR3 bases: TGTGCCAGCAGATCTAGCGGGAAGGACACCGGGGAGCTGTTTTTT. Residues: CASRSSGKDTGELFF.

The CDR3 protein is CASSLGRVGGRFSYEQYF. The CDR3 DNA follows: TGTGCCAGCAGCTTAGGGCGAGTGGGGGGGCGGTTTTCCTACGAGCAGTACTTC. This sequence joins TRBV7-8 and TRBJ2-7; a weak D match, TRBD2 (7 bases). The CDR3 extends over 18 amino acids. Germline V gives CDR1 SGHVS, CDR2 FQNEAQ. V dropped 1 base and J dropped 1 base, with 20 bases sitting between them.

V and J are TRBV6-4 and TRBJ2-1, with D perhaps matching TRBD1 (5 bases). Germline CDR1 and CDR2: MRHNA and SNTAGT. V lost 4 bases and J lost 5, with 15 bases in between. The CDR3 totals 15 residues. The chain's CDR3 is CASSAFMQGDNEQFF. CDR3 in DNA: TGTGCCAGCAGTGCCTTCATGCAGGGCGACAATGAGCAGTTCTTC.